This T cell receptor (beta chain) was sequenced during a study of blood T cell repertoires in COVID-19. At the level of the study: Samples representing acute and convalescent COVID-19 were sourced from the United States, Italy and Spain.

Sequenced by immunoSEQ multiplex PCR; TCRdb stores in-frame clones only, minus some. The sample holds under 200,000 clones; 89% are singletons and the top ten take around 8.9%. Trimming shortened V by 1 base and J by 8 bases, and 5 bases separated the two germline ends. From germline, CDR1 is LGHNT and CDR2 FRNRAP. The CDR3 loop spans 11 amino acids. This rearrangement joins TRBV12-5 to TRBJ2-5; tentative D call: TRBD1 (5 bases). The sequence derives from a young woman who had recovered from COVID-19. Sequencing was carried out using PBMCs or T cells enriched from blood (not recorded which). The CDR3 DNA reads TGTGCTAGTGGTTTGGGGACAACCCAGTACTTC. This translates into CASGLGTTQYF.